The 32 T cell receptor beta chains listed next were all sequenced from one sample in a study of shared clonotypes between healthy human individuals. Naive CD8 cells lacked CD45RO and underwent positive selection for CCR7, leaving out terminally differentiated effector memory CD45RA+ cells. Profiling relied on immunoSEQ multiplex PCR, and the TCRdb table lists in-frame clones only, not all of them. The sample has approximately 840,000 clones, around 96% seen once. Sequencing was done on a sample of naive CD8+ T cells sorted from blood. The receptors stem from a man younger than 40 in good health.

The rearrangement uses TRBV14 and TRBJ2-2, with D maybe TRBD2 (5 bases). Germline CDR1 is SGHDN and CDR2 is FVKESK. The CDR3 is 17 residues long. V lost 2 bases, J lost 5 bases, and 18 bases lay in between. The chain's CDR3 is CASSQSPGKGETGELFF. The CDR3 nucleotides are TGTGCCAGCAGCCAATCCCCTGGGAAGGGAGAAACCGGGGAGCTGTTTTTT. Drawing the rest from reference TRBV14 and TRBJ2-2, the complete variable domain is EAGVTQFPSHSVIEKGQTVTLRCDPISGHDNLYWYRRVMGKEIKFLLHFVKESKQDESGMPNNRFLAERTGGTYSTLKVQPAELEDSGVYFCASSQSPGKGETGELFFGEGSRLTVL.

The CDR3 coding sequence is TGTGCCAGCAGTTGGACAGGGACTTCCGGCGAGACCCAGTACTTC. The encoded protein is CASSWTGTSGETQYF. The chain has TRBV2 and TRBJ2-5; 8 nucleotides match TRBD1. V lost 5 bases and J lost 5; bases outside the gene matches: 10. The length of the CDR3 is 15 residues. In germline, CDR1 is SNHLY, CDR2 FYNNEI.

CDR3 sequence: CASSLELAKNIQYF. DNA of the CDR3: TGTGCCAGCAGCTTAGAATTAGCCAAAAACATTCAGTACTTC. V usage is TRBV7-9 and J usage is TRBJ2-4; no firm D call. There are 14 residues in the CDR3. Deletions cut 1 base from V and 0 bases from J, with 4 bases between. In germline, CDR1 is SEHNR, CDR2 FQNEAQ (reference sequence).

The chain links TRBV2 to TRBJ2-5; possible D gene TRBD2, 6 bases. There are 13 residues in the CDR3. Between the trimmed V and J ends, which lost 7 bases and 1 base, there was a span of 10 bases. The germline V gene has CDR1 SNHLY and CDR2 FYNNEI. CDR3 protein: CASKGDSQETQYF. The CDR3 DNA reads TGTGCCAGCAAAGGGGACTCCCAAGAGACCCAGTACTTC.

In DNA, the CDR3 is TGTGCCAGCAGCGTAGCTACAAGGCCAGATACGCAGTATTTT. It yields the protein CASSVATRPDTQYF. The V gene is TRBV9, the J gene TRBJ2-3, with D uncertain. The CDR3 contains 14 residues. CDR1 and CDR2 from the germline V gene are SGDLS and YYNGEE. The V end lost 0 bases, the J end lost 4 bases, and 9 bases lay between the germline ends.

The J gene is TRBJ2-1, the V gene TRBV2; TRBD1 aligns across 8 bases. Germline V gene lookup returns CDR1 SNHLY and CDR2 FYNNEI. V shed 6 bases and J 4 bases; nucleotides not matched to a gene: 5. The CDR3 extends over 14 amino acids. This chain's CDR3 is CASRGTGGYNEQFF. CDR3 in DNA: TGTGCCAGCAGAGGAACAGGGGGTTACAATGAGCAGTTCTTC.

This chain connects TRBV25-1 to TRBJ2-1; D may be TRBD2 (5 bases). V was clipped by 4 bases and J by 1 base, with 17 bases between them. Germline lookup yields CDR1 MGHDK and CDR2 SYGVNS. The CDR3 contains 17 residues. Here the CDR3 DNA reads TGTGCCAGCAGTGTTCGGGGTAGCGCCAGTTCCTACAATGAGCAGTTCTTC. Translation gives CASSVRGSASSYNEQFF.

CDR3 residues: CASSQQGAPRSYEQYF. CDR3 nucleotide sequence: TGTGCCAGCAGTCAGCAGGGGGCCCCCCGTTCCTACGAGCAGTACTTC. The V gene is TRBV28, the J gene TRBJ2-7, with 8 bases fitting TRBD1. Unmatched junction bases numbered 10, after V lost 5 bases and J lost 1 base. The CDR3 runs to 16 residues. Germline V lookup: CDR1 MDHEN, CDR2 SYDVKM.

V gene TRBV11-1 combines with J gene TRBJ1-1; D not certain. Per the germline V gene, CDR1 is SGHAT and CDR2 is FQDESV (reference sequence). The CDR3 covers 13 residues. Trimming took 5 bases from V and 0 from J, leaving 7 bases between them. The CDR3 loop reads CASSPVLNTEAFF. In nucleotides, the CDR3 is TGTGCCAGCAGCCCCGTTTTGAACACTGAAGCTTTCTTT.

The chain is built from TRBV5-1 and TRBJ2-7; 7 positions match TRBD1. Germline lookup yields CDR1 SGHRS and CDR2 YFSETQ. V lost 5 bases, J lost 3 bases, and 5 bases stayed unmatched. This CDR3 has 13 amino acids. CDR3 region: CASRTGRGYEQYF. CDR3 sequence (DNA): TGCGCCAGCAGGACAGGGCGTGGCTACGAGCAGTACTTC.

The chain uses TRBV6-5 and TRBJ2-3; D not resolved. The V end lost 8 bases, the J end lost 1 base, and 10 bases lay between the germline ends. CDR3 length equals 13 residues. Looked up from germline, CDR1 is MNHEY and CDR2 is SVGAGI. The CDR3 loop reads CASAKFGTDTQYF. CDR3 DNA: TGTGCCAGCGCGAAGTTCGGCACAGATACGCAGTATTTT.

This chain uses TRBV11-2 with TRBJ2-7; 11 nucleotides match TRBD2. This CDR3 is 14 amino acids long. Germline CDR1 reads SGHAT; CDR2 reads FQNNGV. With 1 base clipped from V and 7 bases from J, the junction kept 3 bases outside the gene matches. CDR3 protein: CASSLVTSGVEQYF. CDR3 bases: TGTGCCAGCAGCTTAGTGACTAGCGGGGTAGAGCAGTACTTC.

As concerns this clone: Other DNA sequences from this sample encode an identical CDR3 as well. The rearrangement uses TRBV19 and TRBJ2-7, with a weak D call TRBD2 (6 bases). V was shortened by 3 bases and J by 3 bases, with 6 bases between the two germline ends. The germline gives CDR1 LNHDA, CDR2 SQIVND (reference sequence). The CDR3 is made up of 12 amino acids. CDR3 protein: CASSIGGYEQYF. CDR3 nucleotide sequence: TGTGCCAGTAGTATCGGGGGCTACGAGCAGTACTTC. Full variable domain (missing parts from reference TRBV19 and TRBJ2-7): DGGITQSPKYLFRKEGQNVTLSCEQNLNHDAMYWYRQDPGQGLRLIYYSQIVNDFQKGDIAEGYSVSREKKESFPLTVTSAQKNPTAFYLCASSIGGYEQYFGPGTRLTVT.

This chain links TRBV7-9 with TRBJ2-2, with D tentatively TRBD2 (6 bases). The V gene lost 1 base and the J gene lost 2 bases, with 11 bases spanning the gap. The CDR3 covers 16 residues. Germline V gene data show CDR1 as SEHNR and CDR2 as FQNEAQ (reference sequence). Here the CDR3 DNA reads TGTGCCAGCAGCTTAGTTACTGGACTAAACACCGGGGAGCTGTTTTTT. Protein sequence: CASSLVTGLNTGELFF.

CDR3 sequence: CASTGLNSGYNEQFF. The CDR3, as DNA: TGCGCCAGCACTGGCCTGAATAGCGGCTACAATGAGCAGTTCTTC. The chain links TRBV4-1 to TRBJ2-1, with D possibly TRBD2 on 6 matching bases. The CDR3 is 15 amino acids. V was trimmed by 7 bases and J by 3 bases, leaving 16 bases between them. The V gene's germline CDR1 is MGHRA and CDR2 YSYEKL.

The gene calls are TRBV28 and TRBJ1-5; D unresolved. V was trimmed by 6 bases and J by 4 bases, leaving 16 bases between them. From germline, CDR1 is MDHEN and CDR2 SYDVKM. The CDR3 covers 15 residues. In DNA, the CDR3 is TGTGCCAGCAGCGATCTGTTGGCCTTTAATCAGCCCCAGCATTTT. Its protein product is CASSDLLAFNQPQHF.

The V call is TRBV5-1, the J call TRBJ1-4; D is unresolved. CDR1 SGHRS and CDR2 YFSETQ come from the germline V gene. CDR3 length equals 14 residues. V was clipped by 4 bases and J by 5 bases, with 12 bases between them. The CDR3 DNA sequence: TGCGCCAGCAGCGAGGTGGTAGGGAATGAAAAACTGTTTTTT. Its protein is CASSEVVGNEKLFF.

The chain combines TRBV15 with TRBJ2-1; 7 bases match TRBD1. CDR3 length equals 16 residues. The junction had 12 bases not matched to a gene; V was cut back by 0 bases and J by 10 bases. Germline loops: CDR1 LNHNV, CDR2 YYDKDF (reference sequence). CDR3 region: CATSRDRGGRLTEQFF. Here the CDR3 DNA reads TGTGCCACCAGCAGAGATCGAGGGGGCAGGTTAACGGAGCAGTTCTTC. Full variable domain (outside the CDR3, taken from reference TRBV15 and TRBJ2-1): DAMVIQNPRYQVTQFGKPVTLSCSQTLNHNVMYWYQQKSSQAPKLLFHYYDKDFNNEADTPDNFQSRRPNTSFCFLDIRSPGLGDTAMYLCATSRDRGGRLTEQFFGPGTRLTVL.

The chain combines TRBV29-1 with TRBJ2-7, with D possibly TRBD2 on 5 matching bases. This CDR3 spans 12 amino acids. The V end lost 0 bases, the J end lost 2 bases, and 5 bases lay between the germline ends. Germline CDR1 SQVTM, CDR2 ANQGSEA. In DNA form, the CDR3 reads TGCAGCGTTGAAGAGAGGGCCTACGAGCAGTACTTC. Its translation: CSVEERAYEQYF.

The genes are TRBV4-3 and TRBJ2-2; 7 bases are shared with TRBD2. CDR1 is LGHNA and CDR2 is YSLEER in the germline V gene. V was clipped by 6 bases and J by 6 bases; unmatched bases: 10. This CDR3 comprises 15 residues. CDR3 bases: TGCGCCAGCAGTTCTACCCGGGGGGTCTCCGGGGAGCTGTTTTTT. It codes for CASSSTRGVSGELFF.

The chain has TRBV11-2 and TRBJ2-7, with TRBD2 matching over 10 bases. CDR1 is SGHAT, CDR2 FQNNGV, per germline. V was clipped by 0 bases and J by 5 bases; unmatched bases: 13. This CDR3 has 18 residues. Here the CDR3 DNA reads TGTGCCAGCAGCTTAGATCTTTCTCTGGCTAGCGGGAGACACGAGCAGTACTTC. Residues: CASSLDLSLASGRHEQYF.

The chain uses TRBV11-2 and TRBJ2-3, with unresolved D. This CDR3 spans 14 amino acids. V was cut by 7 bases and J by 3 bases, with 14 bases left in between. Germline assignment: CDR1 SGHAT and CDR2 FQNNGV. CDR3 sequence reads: CASMGIMATDTQYF. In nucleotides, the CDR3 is TGTGCCAGCATGGGGATTATGGCAACAGATACGCAGTATTTT. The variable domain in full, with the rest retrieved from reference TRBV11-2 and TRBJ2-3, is EAGVAQSPRYKIIEKRQSVAFWCNPISGHATLYWYQQILGQGPKLLIQFQNNGVVDDSQLPKDRFSAERLKGVDSTLKIQPAKLEDSAVYLCASMGIMATDTQYFGPGTRLTVL.

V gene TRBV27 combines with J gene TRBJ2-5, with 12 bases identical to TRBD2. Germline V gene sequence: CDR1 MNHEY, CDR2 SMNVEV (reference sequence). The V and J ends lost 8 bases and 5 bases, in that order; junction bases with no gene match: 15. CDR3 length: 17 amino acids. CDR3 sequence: CASSGLAGGPEGETQYF. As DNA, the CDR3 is TGTGCCAGCTCGGGGCTAGCGGGAGGGCCAGAGGGGGAGACCCAGTACTTC.

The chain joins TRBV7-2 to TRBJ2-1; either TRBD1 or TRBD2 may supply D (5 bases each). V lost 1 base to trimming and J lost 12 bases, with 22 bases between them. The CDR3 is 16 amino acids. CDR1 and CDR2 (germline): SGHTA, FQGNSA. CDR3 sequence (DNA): TGTGCCAGCAGCTTAGTGGGACCCGTCTCCTCATACGGGCAGTTCTTC. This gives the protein CASSLVGPVSSYGQFF.

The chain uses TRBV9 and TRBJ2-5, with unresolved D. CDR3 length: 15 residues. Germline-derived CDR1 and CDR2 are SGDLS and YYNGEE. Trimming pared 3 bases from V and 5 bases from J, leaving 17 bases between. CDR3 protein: CASSAFEAAWETQYF. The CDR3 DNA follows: TGTGCCAGCAGCGCGTTCGAGGCGGCGTGGGAGACCCAGTACTTC.

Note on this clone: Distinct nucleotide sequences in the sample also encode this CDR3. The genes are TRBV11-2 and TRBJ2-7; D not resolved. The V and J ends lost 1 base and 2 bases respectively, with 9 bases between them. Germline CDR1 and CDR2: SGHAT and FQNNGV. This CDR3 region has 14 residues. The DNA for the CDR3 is TGTGCCAGCAGCTTAGTAAGACGGACCTACGAGCAGTACTTC. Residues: CASSLVRRTYEQYF. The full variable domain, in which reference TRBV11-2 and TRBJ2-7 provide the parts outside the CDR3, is EAGVAQSPRYKIIEKRQSVAFWCNPISGHATLYWYQQILGQGPKLLIQFQNNGVVDDSQLPKDRFSAERLKGVDSTLKIQPAKLEDSAVYLCASSLVRRTYEQYFGPGTRLTVT.

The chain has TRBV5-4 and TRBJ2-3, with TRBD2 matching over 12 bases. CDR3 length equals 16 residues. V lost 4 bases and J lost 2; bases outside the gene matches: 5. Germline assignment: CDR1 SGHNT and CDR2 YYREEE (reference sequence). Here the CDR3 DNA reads TGTGCCAGCAGCGCTGCTAGCGGGAGGGCCACAGATACGCAGTATTTT. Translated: CASSAASGRATDTQYF. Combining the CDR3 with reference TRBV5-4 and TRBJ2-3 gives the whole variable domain ETGVTQSPTHLIKTRGQQVTLRCSSQSGHNTVSWYQQALGQGPQFIFQYYREEENGRGNFPPRFSGLQFPNYSSELNVNALELDDSALYLCASSAASGRATDTQYFGPGTRLTVL.

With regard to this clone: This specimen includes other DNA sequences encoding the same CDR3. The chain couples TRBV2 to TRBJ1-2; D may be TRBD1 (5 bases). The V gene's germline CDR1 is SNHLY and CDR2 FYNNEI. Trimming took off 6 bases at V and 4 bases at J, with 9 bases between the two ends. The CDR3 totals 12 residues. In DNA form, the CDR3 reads TGTGCCAGCAGGGGGGGGATCTATGGCTACACCTTC. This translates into CASRGGIYGYTF.

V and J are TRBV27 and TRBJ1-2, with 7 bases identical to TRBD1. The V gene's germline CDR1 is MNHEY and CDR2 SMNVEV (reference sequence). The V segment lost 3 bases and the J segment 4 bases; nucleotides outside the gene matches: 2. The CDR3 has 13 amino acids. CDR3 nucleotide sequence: TGTGCCAGCAGTTTTAGGGACAGCTATGGCTACACCTTC. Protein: CASSFRDSYGYTF.

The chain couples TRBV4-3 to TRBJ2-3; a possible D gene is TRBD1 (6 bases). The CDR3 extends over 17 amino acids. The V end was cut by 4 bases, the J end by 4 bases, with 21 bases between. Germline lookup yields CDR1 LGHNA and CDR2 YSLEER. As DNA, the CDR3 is TGCGCCAGCAGCCCTCTGCCGGCCAGGGGTGCGGCAGATACGCAGTATTTT. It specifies CASSPLPARGAADTQYF.

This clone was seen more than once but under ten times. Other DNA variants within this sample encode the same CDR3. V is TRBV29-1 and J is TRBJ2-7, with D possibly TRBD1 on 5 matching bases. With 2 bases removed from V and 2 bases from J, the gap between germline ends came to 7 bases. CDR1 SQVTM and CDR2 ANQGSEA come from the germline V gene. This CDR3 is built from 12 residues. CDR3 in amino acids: CSVEQGAYEQYF. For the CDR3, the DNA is TGCAGCGTTGAACAGGGCGCCTACGAGCAGTACTTC.

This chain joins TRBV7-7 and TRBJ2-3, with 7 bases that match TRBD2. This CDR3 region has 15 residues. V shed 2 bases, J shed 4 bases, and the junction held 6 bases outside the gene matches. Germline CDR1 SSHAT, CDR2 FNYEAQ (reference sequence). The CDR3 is CASSLRGRDADTQYF. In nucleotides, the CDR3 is TGTGCCAGCAGCTTACGCGGGAGAGACGCAGATACGCAGTATTTT.